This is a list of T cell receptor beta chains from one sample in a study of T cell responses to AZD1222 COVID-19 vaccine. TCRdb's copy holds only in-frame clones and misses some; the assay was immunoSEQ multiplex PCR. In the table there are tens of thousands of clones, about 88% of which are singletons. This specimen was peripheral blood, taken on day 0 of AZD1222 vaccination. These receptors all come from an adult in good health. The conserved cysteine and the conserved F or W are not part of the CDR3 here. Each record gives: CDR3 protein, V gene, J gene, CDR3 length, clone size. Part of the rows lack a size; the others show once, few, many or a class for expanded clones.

ASSQSRLAGNRGELF	TRBV23-1	TRBJ2-2	15	NA
ASSGYSNQPQH	TRBV25-1	TRBJ1-5	11	many
ASSLSGNNYGYT	TRBV11-2	TRBJ1-2	12	NA
ASSMSAGTSYNEQF	TRBV19	TRBJ2-1	14	NA
ASSWGTGNGYT	TRBV5-1	TRBJ1-2	11	NA
ASSGDSYSFYGYT	TRBV19	TRBJ1-2	13	NA
ASSPPVTGELF	TRBV18	TRBJ2-2	11	NA
ASSLGPGRMSSYEQY	TRBV7-2	TRBJ2-7	15	NA
ASTQQGAGGYT	TRBV6-5	TRBJ1-2	11	NA
ASTAGSGNTIY	TRBV12-3/TRBV12-4	TRBJ1-3	11	NA
ASTTRTGFGYGYT	TRBV6-5	TRBJ1-2	13	NA
ASSVGVNTEAF	TRBV6-4	TRBJ1-1	11	few
ASSLGRLWDEQY	TRBV5-1	TRBJ2-7	12	few
ASSLSGANVLT	TRBV27	TRBJ2-6	11	NA
ASRYRDRVDEQY	TRBV2	TRBJ2-7	12	once
ASSWGANTEAF	TRBV27	TRBJ1-1	11	NA
ASSTRQGRDTEAF	TRBV18	TRBJ1-1	13	NA
ASSVAPGGLNEQF	TRBV9	TRBJ2-1	13	NA
ASREDLSGGSPLH	TRBV6-5	TRBJ1-6	13	NA
ASSNYEQY	TRBV28	TRBJ2-7	8	NA
SVEGTPEVGSYEQY	TRBV29-1	TRBJ2-7	14	NA
GGGTYNEQF	TRBV2	TRBJ2-1	9	NA
ASSYVSGRTYEQY	TRBV19	TRBJ2-7	13	once
ASGLDRGGQPQH	TRBV12-5	TRBJ1-5	12	NA
ASSLAGSGEAF	TRBV12-3/TRBV12-4	TRBJ1-1	11	NA
ASDQSSYEQY	TRBV6-5	TRBJ2-7	10	NA
ASSQIGPNTEAF	TRBV7-8	TRBJ1-1	12	NA
ASSLDPGHNQPQH	TRBV11-2	TRBJ1-5	13	NA
ASSIYNWGVTEAF	TRBV19	TRBJ1-1	13	once
ASSIGAGGLYNEQF	TRBV19	TRBJ2-1	14	NA
ARSEAAGGLYEQF	TRBV6-1	TRBJ2-1	13	NA
ASSFPGDYGYT	TRBV5-6	TRBJ1-2	11	once
ASCILAGTRVGNTIY	TRBV5-6	TRBJ1-3	15	NA
ASRQGASNQPQH	TRBV10-2	TRBJ1-5	12	NA
ASRVGANSPLH	TRBV2	TRBJ1-6	11	NA
ASSLAGRETQY	TRBV5-5	TRBJ2-5	11	once
ASSIRKAVGNQPQH	TRBV19	TRBJ1-5	14	few